Following are 2 T cell receptor beta chains from one sample sequenced in a study of cytomegalovirus exposure and HLA in healthy donors. PCR employed 60 Vbeta and 13 Jbeta primers. The assay was immunoSEQ multiplex PCR, and TCRdb's table has in-frame clones only and misses some. The sample is made up of 200,000 or so clones, and the top ten hold roughly 0.74% of it. What was sequenced was PBMCs. Receptor source: a boy between 5 and 17 years old in good health and CMV-seronegative.

V and J are TRBV7-8 and TRBJ2-6; 7 positions match TRBD2. The CDR3 has 16 residues. V shed 5 bases, J shed 2 bases, and the junction held 6 bases outside the gene matches. Germline lookup yields CDR1 SGHVS and CDR2 FQNEAQ. The CDR3 nucleotides are TGTGCCAGCAGCCTCCCTGGGGGGGCTGGGGCCAACGTCCTGACTTTC. The encoded protein is CASSLPGGAGANVLTF.

The chain links TRBV4-1 to TRBJ1-5; 7 nucleotides align to TRBD1. This CDR3 spans 15 amino acids. Germline CDR1 and CDR2: MGHRA and YSYEKL. Losses at the gene ends were 6 bases for V and 0 bases for J; bases not matched to a gene: 5. The CDR3 is CASRWDSYSNQPQHF. CDR3 coding DNA: TGCGCCAGCAGGTGGGACAGCTATAGCAATCAGCCCCAGCATTTT.